These 29 T cell receptor beta chains share one sample of origin, sequenced in a study of Ad26.COV2.S vaccination and SARS-CoV-2 variants. The treatment here: around 19 received Ad26.COV2.S at low or high dose, single or two shots; roughly 5 received placebo; per-sample allocation not given. Collection of samples fell on day 63 after the first vaccine or placebo injection. Data came from immunoSEQ multiplex PCR; TCRdb stores just in-frame clones and leaves some out. The sample lists some 390,000 clones, approximately 89% seen once, with around 1.8% in the top ten. The sample consisted of peripheral blood, taken in a trial of Ad26.COV2.S vaccine versus placebo. All receptors derive from a person between 18 and 65 years old who received the Ad26.COV2.S COVID-19 vaccine or a placebo.

The genes are TRBV6-5 and TRBJ2-5; TRBD1 matches at 10 bases. The J segment lost 5 bases and the V segment lost 6 bases, leaving 6 bases of the junction unmatched. This CDR3 is built from 14 residues. The germline V gene has CDR1 MNHEY and CDR2 SVGAGI. The CDR3 loop is CASSRDRGRETQYF. The CDR3 bases are TGTGCCAGCAGCCGCGACAGGGGGCGGGAGACCCAGTACTTC.

The gene calls are TRBV18 and TRBJ1-5; D is unresolved. Germline V gives CDR1 KGHSH, CDR2 LQKENI. V gave up 4 bases and J gave up 0 bases, with 7 bases separating them. The CDR3 has 14 residues. The CDR3 protein is CASSQEYSNQPQHF. For the CDR3, the DNA is TGTGCCAGCTCACAGGAGTATAGCAATCAGCCCCAGCATTTT.

The chain employs TRBV28 and TRBJ2-5, with D possibly being TRBD1 (6 bases). This CDR3 is built from 15 residues. Germline CDR1 MDHEN, CDR2 SYDVKM. Trimming cost V 4 bases and J 1 base, with 13 bases left between them. The DNA of the CDR3 is TGTGCCAGCAGTTCGGCAGGGACAATCCAAGAGACCCAGTACTTC. This translates into CASSSAGTIQETQYF.

The chain has TRBV6-2 or TRBV6-3 and TRBJ1-5; D may be TRBD1 (5 bases). CDR3 length: 14 residues. Trimming cost V 2 bases and J 0 bases, with 5 bases left between them. The germline V gene encodes CDR1 MNHEY and CDR2 SVGEGT. CDR3 in DNA: TGTGCCAGCAGTTACGGGGGTAGCAATCAGCCCCAGCATTTT. Translation gives CASSYGGSNQPQHF.

The gene calls are TRBV27 and TRBJ2-7, with D unresolved. The V gene's germline CDR1 is MNHEY and CDR2 SMNVEV (reference sequence). V shed 5 bases and J shed 12 bases, with 17 bases lying between them. The CDR3 is 12 amino acids. The CDR3 is CASSHHTGARYF. The DNA for the CDR3 is TGTGCCAGCAGTCATCACACTGGTGCTCGGTACTTC.

This CDR3 is CASGGGDYEQYF. CDR3 coding DNA: TGTGCCAGCGGAGGGGGGGACTACGAGCAGTACTTC. The genes are TRBV12-3 or TRBV12-4 and TRBJ2-7, with a tentative D call TRBD2 (7 bases). The CDR3 contains 12 residues. Deletions cut 8 bases from V and 3 bases from J, with 11 bases between.

V is TRBV19 and J is TRBJ1-1; 9 nucleotides align to TRBD1. Germline values: CDR1 LNHDA, CDR2 SQIVND (reference sequence). The CDR3 length is 14 residues. V was clipped by 7 bases and J by 7 bases; unmatched bases: 10. CDR3 amino acids: CASNTRDRANEAFF. The CDR3 DNA reads as TGTGCCAGTAATACTCGGGACAGGGCTAATGAAGCTTTCTTT.

This clone showed up just once. The chain uses TRBV29-1 and TRBJ2-5; TRBD2 is a possible D gene (5 bases). Trimming removed 2 bases from V and 5 bases from J, with 18 bases in between. This CDR3 comprises 15 residues. Germline loops: CDR1 SQVTM, CDR2 ANQGSEA. The CDR3 sequence: CSVEINPTRSETQYF. CDR3 nucleotide sequence: TGCAGCGTTGAAATCAACCCCACTAGGTCGGAGACCCAGTACTTC.

V is TRBV11-2 and J is TRBJ1-2; D unclear. The CDR3 spans 12 residues. Germline loops: CDR1 SGHAT, CDR2 FQNNGV. V was trimmed by 1 base and J by 4 bases, leaving 4 bases between them. The chain's CDR3 is CASSLGVYGYTF. The CDR3 coding sequence is TGTGCCAGCAGCTTAGGTGTCTATGGCTACACCTTC. The full variable domain, with the rest looked up from reference TRBV11-2 and TRBJ1-2, is EAGVAQSPRYKIIEKRQSVAFWCNPISGHATLYWYQQILGQGPKLLIQFQNNGVVDDSQLPKDRFSAERLKGVDSTLKIQPAKLEDSAVYLCASSLGVYGYTFGSGTRLTVV.

V gene TRBV18 combines with J gene TRBJ2-1, with a tentative D call TRBD1 (7 bases). Germline CDR1 KGHSH, CDR2 LQKENI. Trimming pared 3 bases from V and 0 bases from J, leaving 27 bases between. This CDR3 contains 21 residues. The CDR3 reads CASSPQPQGVGGLPSYNEQFF. The CDR3 DNA reads TGTGCCAGCTCACCGCAGCCCCAGGGGGTCGGGGGTCTCCCCTCCTACAATGAGCAGTTCTTC. Full variable domain (remainder filled in from reference TRBV18 and TRBJ2-1): NAGVMQNPRHLVRRRGQEARLRCSPMKGHSHVYWYRQLPEEGLKFMVYLQKENIIDESGMPKERFSAEFPKEGPSILRIQQVVRGDSAAYFCASSPQPQGVGGLPSYNEQFFGPGTRLTVL.

The chain links TRBV2 to TRBJ2-5, with TRBD2 identical over 9 bases. CDR3 length: 15 amino acids. CDR1 is SNHLY and CDR2 is FYNNEI in the germline V gene. Unmatched junction bases numbered 11, after V lost 7 bases and J lost 5 bases. The CDR3 loop reads CASTMGSGGSETQYF. In DNA, the CDR3 is TGTGCCAGCACCATGGGTAGCGGGGGATCGGAGACCCAGTACTTC.

The J gene is TRBJ2-7, the V gene TRBV6-6; a possible D gene is TRBD1 (6 bases). The germline CDR1 and CDR2 sequences are MNHNY and SVGAGI (reference sequence). The CDR3 contains 15 residues. Trimming removed 6 bases at V and 0 bases at J, with 15 bases between. The CDR3 here is CASSKTGLPSYEQYF. The CDR3 DNA follows: TGTGCCAGCAGCAAAACAGGGCTCCCCTCCTACGAGCAGTACTTC.

This clone was counted a single time. The chain is built from TRBV15 and TRBJ1-1, with D possibly being TRBD1 (5 bases). The CDR3 runs to 14 residues. V was cut by 0 bases and J by 1 base, with 6 bases left in between. The germline gives CDR1 LNHNV, CDR2 YYDKDF (reference sequence). In nucleotides, the CDR3 is TGTGCCACCAGCAGAGAACAGGAGAACACTGAAGCTTTCTTT. It yields the protein CATSREQENTEAFF.

This clone was found once. The J gene is TRBJ2-7, the V gene TRBV20-1; D possibly corresponds to TRBD2 (5 bases). The CDR3 sequence is 13 residues long. Germline assignment: CDR1 DFQATT and CDR2 SNEGSKA (reference sequence). Trimming stripped 3 bases from V and 4 bases from J, with 13 bases between. The DNA for the CDR3 is TGCAGTGCTAGTCAGCCTAGCCAGTACGAGCAGTACTTC. This translates into CSASQPSQYEQYF.

This chain joins TRBV28 and TRBJ1-2; D possibly corresponds to TRBD1 (6 bases). The CDR3 covers 13 residues. Germline V gives CDR1 MDHEN, CDR2 SYDVKM. V lost 10 bases and J 8 bases, leaving 20 bases between the germline ends. The CDR3 region has the DNA TGTGCCACCAGAGGGACACTCTCTATCGGCTACACCTTC. Its protein is CATRGTLSIGYTF.

V and J are TRBV7-9 and TRBJ1-4, with TRBD1 as a possible D gene (5 bases). Trimming cost V 4 bases and J 5 bases, with 11 bases left between them. The V gene's germline CDR1 is SEHNR and CDR2 FQNEAQ (reference sequence). CDR3 length: 14 amino acids. CDR3 coding DNA: TGTGCCAGCAGCTCACAGGTACCCAATGAAAAACTGTTTTTT. It specifies CASSSQVPNEKLFF.

The chain joins TRBV5-4 to TRBJ1-1; D call uncertain. The germline gives CDR1 SGHNT, CDR2 YYREEE (reference sequence). The CDR3 is 15 amino acids. V shed 3 bases and J shed 7 bases, with 19 bases lying between them. The CDR3 DNA reads TGTGCCAGCAGCTCCTCTTATGGAGGCTTCGGTGAAGCTTTCTTT. Translation gives CASSSSYGGFGEAFF.

The V and J genes are TRBV3-1 (or the pseudogene TRBV3-2) and TRBJ2-2; D ambiguous. This CDR3 is built from 15 residues. V gave up 2 bases and J gave up 4 bases, with 11 bases separating them. CDR1 is LGHDT and CDR2 is YNNKEL in the germline V gene (reference sequence). This chain's CDR3 is CASSQYQDTTGELFF. CDR3 nucleotide sequence: TGTGCCAGCAGCCAATATCAGGATACCACCGGGGAGCTGTTTTTT.

As DNA, the CDR3 is TGTGCCAGCAGTTTGGATGGCCCCTGGAACACTGAAGCTTTCTTT. Amino acid sequence: CASSLDGPWNTEAFF. The J gene is TRBJ1-1, the V gene TRBV28; no firm D call. V was shortened by 3 bases and J by 1 base, with 12 bases between the two germline ends. Looked up from germline, CDR1 is MDHEN and CDR2 is SYDVKM. CDR3 length equals 15 residues.

This rearrangement joins TRBV27 to TRBJ2-7, with D perhaps matching TRBD1 (6 bases). Trimming removed 6 bases from V and 3 bases from J, with 15 bases in between. CDR3 length: 14 amino acids. CDR1 is MNHEY and CDR2 is SMNVEV in the germline V gene (reference sequence). The chain's CDR3 is CASSYAGTHYEQYF. The CDR3 nucleotides are TGTGCCAGCAGCTATGCCGGGACACACTACGAGCAGTACTTC.

The chain uses TRBV5-4 and TRBJ2-5, with TRBD2 matching 15 bases. V lost 1 base and J lost 5; bases outside the gene matches: 3. Germline CDR1 and CDR2: SGHNT and YYREEE (reference sequence). The CDR3 is made up of 16 amino acids. CDR3 residues: CASSLRTSGRGETQYF. DNA of the CDR3: TGTGCCAGCAGCTTGCGGACTAGCGGGAGGGGGGAGACCCAGTACTTC.

The chain has TRBV4-1 and TRBJ2-7; no definite D call. The CDR3 runs to 13 residues. CDR1 is MGHRA, CDR2 YSYEKL, per germline. Trimming took 3 bases from V and 4 from J, leaving 10 bases between them. The chain's CDR3 is CASSHEVGYEQYF. The DNA for the CDR3 is TGCGCCAGCAGCCATGAGGTGGGTTACGAGCAGTACTTC.

The V call is TRBV30, the J call TRBJ1-1; D not resolved. Germline V lookup: CDR1 GTSNPN, CDR2 SVGIG (reference sequence). This CDR3 spans 14 amino acids. V was trimmed by 3 bases and J by 0 bases, leaving 11 bases between them. The CDR3 region has the DNA TGTGCCTGGAGCCTAGAGGGAATGAACACTGAAGCTTTCTTT. Its translation: CAWSLEGMNTEAFF. The variable domain in full, with the rest retrieved from reference TRBV30 and TRBJ1-1, is SQTIHQWPATLVQPVGSPLSLECTVEGTSNPNLYWYRQAAGRGLQLLFYSVGIGQISSEVPQNLSASRPQDRQFILSSKKLLLSDSGFYLCAWSLEGMNTEAFFGQGTRLTVV.

The genes are TRBV7-9 and TRBJ1-4; D might be TRBD1 (5 bases). Germline V gives CDR1 SEHNR, CDR2 FQNEAQ (reference sequence). Trimming shortened V by 1 base and J by 6 bases, and 9 bases separated the two germline ends. The CDR3 is made up of 14 amino acids. CDR3 region: CASSLGGGDEKLFF. CDR3 nucleotides: TGTGCCAGCAGCTTAGGGGGCGGTGATGAAAAACTGTTTTTT.

The V gene is TRBV4-3, the J gene TRBJ1-1, with a tentative D call TRBD1 (5 bases). The germline gives CDR1 LGHNA, CDR2 YSLEER. The CDR3 runs 15 residues. V was pared by 0 bases and J by 5 bases, with 13 bases between. CDR3 nucleotide sequence: TGCGCCAGCAGCCAAGAGGCGCAGGGAGGAACTGAAGCTTTCTTT. Translating it yields CASSQEAQGGTEAFF.

This clone has a handful of counts. The rearrangement joins TRBV25-1 to TRBJ1-1; D not certain. Germline loops: CDR1 MGHDK, CDR2 SYGVNS. Trimming left V 6 bases short and J 11 bases short, with 13 bases between. This CDR3 comprises 11 residues. CDR3 sequence (DNA): TGTGCCAGCAGGGGAGGGAGGAGGGCTTTCTTT. Its translation is CASRGGRRAFF.

This chain joins TRBV14 and TRBJ2-7; 7 bases are a match to TRBD1. CDR1 and CDR2 (germline): SGHDN, FVKESK. The CDR3 is 15 amino acids. J was trimmed by 7 bases and V by 1 base; bases with no gene match: 10. CDR3 residues: CASSQVRGRLMEQYF. CDR3 sequence (DNA): TGTGCCAGCAGCCAAGTGAGGGGGCGTCTCATGGAGCAGTACTTC.

CDR3 sequence (DNA): TGTGCCAGCAGCCCAGGTCATACCTCCTACAATGAGCAGTTCTTC. This translates into CASSPGHTSYNEQFF. The chain has TRBV7-3 and TRBJ2-1; D remains ambiguous. The CDR3 contains 15 residues. Trimming took 5 bases from V and 0 from J, leaving 11 bases between them. Per germline, CDR1 SGHTA and CDR2 FQGTGA.

The chain joins TRBV11-2 to TRBJ1-4, with TRBD1 matching over 8 bases. V lost 1 base, J lost 8 bases, and 12 bases stayed unmatched. The CDR3 extends over 17 amino acids. Germline V gene sequence: CDR1 SGHAT, CDR2 FQNNGV. CDR3 sequence: CASSLAPQGVVKEKLFF. CDR3 nucleotides: TGTGCCAGCAGCTTAGCACCACAGGGGGTGGTAAAGGAAAAACTGTTTTTT.